What follows are 13 T cell receptor beta chains derived from one specimen sequenced in a study of blood T cell repertoires in COVID-19. Assay: immunoSEQ multiplex PCR; the TCRdb copy retains only in-frame clones and omits some. The sample carries about 240,000 clones, 87% recorded once. The material sequenced was PBMCs or T cells enriched from blood (not recorded which). These TCRs come from a woman in her thirties with acute COVID-19.

The chain has TRBV19 and TRBJ1-1; D gene unclear. The V gene's germline CDR1 is LNHDA and CDR2 SQIVND (reference sequence). V lost 9 bases and J lost 2, with 13 bases in between. The CDR3 is 13 amino acids. CDR3 DNA sequence: TGTGCCAGCAAGGAAGGAGGAAACACTGAAGCTTTCTTT. It specifies CASKEGGNTEAFF.

The chain couples TRBV6-2 or TRBV6-3 to TRBJ2-3; D not resolved. Trimming removed 2 bases from V and 1 base from J, with 10 bases in between. Germline CDR1 is MNHEY and CDR2 is SVGEGT. The CDR3 has 15 residues. The CDR3 DNA sequence: TGTGCCAGCAGTTACACCATACGAGGCACAGATACGCAGTATTTT. As protein: CASSYTIRGTDTQYF.

The CDR3 spells CASSLGIEIQETQYF. The DNA of the CDR3 is TGTGCCAGCAGCTTAGGCATAGAGATACAAGAGACCCAGTACTTC. The chain recombines TRBV11-3 with TRBJ2-5; D not resolved. The CDR3 has 15 amino acids. CDR1 and CDR2 from the germline V gene are SGHNT and YENEEA. With 1 base removed from V and 2 bases from J, the gap between germline ends came to 11 bases.

The rearrangement uses TRBV2 and TRBJ1-6, with unresolved D. The CDR3 is made up of 13 amino acids. Germline V gives CDR1 SNHLY, CDR2 FYNNEI. Trimming pared 4 bases from V and 6 bases from J, leaving 7 bases between. The CDR3 sequence: CASSGLFNSPLHF. CDR3 in DNA: TGTGCCAGCAGTGGGCTTTTTAATTCACCCCTCCACTTT.

The chain has TRBV9 and TRBJ1-4; D not certain. This CDR3 has 15 amino acids. CDR1 SGDLS and CDR2 YYNGEE come from the germline V gene. Trimming took 0 bases from V and 4 from J, leaving 10 bases between them. The CDR3 sequence is CASSVGWHNNEKLFF. The CDR3 bases are TGTGCCAGCAGCGTAGGATGGCACAATAATGAAAAACTGTTTTTT.

V gene TRBV5-4 combines with J gene TRBJ2-5; D is possibly TRBD2 (6 bases). Trimming removed 2 bases at V and 7 bases at J, with 18 bases between. Germline CDR1 is SGHNT and CDR2 is YYREEE (reference sequence). CDR3 length: 15 amino acids. In nucleotides, the CDR3 is TGTGCCAGCAGCTTTGGGGGTCGGGAGCTCGGGACCCAGTACTTC. It codes for CASSFGGRELGTQYF.

The chain has TRBV3-1 (or the pseudogene TRBV3-2) and TRBJ1-2; 9 bases align to TRBD1. CDR3 length equals 15 residues. Germline CDR1 and CDR2: LGHDT and YNNKEL (reference sequence). The V and J ends lost 1 base and 8 bases, in that order; junction bases with no gene match: 8. CDR3 sequence: CASSQAPQGAGGYTF. The CDR3 DNA reads as TGTGCCAGCAGCCAAGCACCACAGGGGGCCGGGGGCTACACCTTC.

The chain has TRBV5-4 and TRBJ1-6; 7 bases are shared with TRBD1. CDR1 is SGHNT and CDR2 is YYREEE in the germline V gene (reference sequence). The CDR3 contains 15 residues. J gave up 8 bases and V 4 bases, and 9 bases lay outside the gene matches. The DNA for the CDR3 is TGTGCCAGCAGCGTGACAGGGACCGGATATTCACCCCTCCACTTT. Its protein product is CASSVTGTGYSPLHF. Supplemented by reference TRBV5-4 and TRBJ1-6, the full variable domain reads ETGVTQSPTHLIKTRGQQVTLRCSSQSGHNTVSWYQQALGQGPQFIFQYYREEENGRGNFPPRFSGLQFPNYSSELNVNALELDDSALYLCASSVTGTGYSPLHFGNGTRLTVT.

CDR3 sequence (DNA): TGCGCCAGCAGCTTGAACAGGGCCGATGAGCAGTTCTTC. It encodes CASSLNRADEQFF. The V and J genes are TRBV5-1 and TRBJ2-1; tentatively, D is TRBD1 (6 bases). The ends were cut back, 1 base at V and 8 bases at J, with 10 bases in the middle. Per germline, CDR1 SGHRS and CDR2 YFSETQ. CDR3 length: 13 amino acids.

The chain carries TRBV27 and TRBJ1-3; no clear D gene. CDR1 MNHEY and CDR2 SMNVEV come from the germline V gene (reference sequence). This CDR3 has 14 residues. Trimming took off 3 bases at V and 4 bases at J, with 10 bases between the two ends. CDR3 in DNA: TGTGCCAGCAGTTTTGGTCCGGTCGGAAACACCATATATTTT. Translation: CASSFGPVGNTIYF.

The rearrangement uses TRBV7-2 and TRBJ1-5, with TRBD1 as a possible D gene (6 bases). CDR1 is SGHTA and CDR2 is FQGNSA in the germline V gene. This CDR3 is 15 amino acids long. V shed 5 bases and J shed 3 bases, with 14 bases lying between them. The CDR3 bases are TGTGCCAGCAGCAAGGGGGGGGATAACAATCAGCCCCAGCATTTT. Amino acid sequence: CASSKGGDNNQPQHF.

The V call is TRBV19, the J call TRBJ1-3, with 7 bases fitting TRBD1. From germline, CDR1 is LNHDA and CDR2 SQIVND (reference sequence). Unmatched junction bases numbered 11, after V lost 3 bases and J lost 0 bases. There are 18 residues in the CDR3. Written as DNA, the CDR3 is TGTGCCAGTAGTATTTCCTCGACAGGGAGAATCTCTGGAAACACCATATATTTT. It translates to CASSISSTGRISGNTIYF.

The CDR3 region is CASSFSANYGYTF. DNA for the CDR3: TGCGCCAGCAGCTTCTCAGCTAACTATGGCTACACCTTC. The genes are TRBV5-1 and TRBJ1-2; D not resolved. Trimming pared 2 bases from V and 0 bases from J, leaving 5 bases between. Germline V gene lookup returns CDR1 SGHRS and CDR2 YFSETQ. CDR3 length: 13 amino acids. Full variable domain (outside the CDR3, taken from reference TRBV5-1 and TRBJ1-2): KAGVTQTPRYLIKTRGQQVTLSCSPISGHRSVSWYQQTPGQGLQFLFEYFSETQRNKGNFPGRFSGRQFSNSRSEMNVSTLELGDSALYLCASSFSANYGYTFGSGTRLTVV.